The 20 T cell receptor beta chains below come from one sample, sequenced in a study of CD8+ T cells in alopecia areata. Investigators isolated RNA and reverse transcribed it into cDNA to act as the sequencing template. Repertoires were generated with immunoSEQ multiplex PCR, while TCRdb's copy carries only in-frame clones and drops some. This table has fewer than 200,000 clones, 50% to 75% appearing once. The sequenced sample was CD4+ T cells sorted from blood, obtained at week 0. These receptors all come from a human donor with alopecia areata.

The chain joins TRBV4-1 to TRBJ2-5; TRBD2 matches at 8 bases. V shed 4 bases, J shed 1 base, and the junction held 8 bases outside the gene matches. Germline loops: CDR1 MGHRA, CDR2 YSYEKL. This CDR3 spans 16 amino acids. CDR3 amino acids: CASSPSGGQLQETQYF. In DNA, the CDR3 is TGCGCCAGCAGCCCGAGCGGGGGCCAACTCCAAGAGACCCAGTACTTC.

A few counts support this clone. The chain joins TRBV28 to TRBJ1-6, with D perhaps matching TRBD1 (5 bases). The CDR3 is made up of 14 amino acids. Germline loops: CDR1 MDHEN, CDR2 SYDVKM. V shed 8 bases and J shed 5 bases, with 13 bases lying between them. The CDR3 DNA reads as TGTGCCAGCTACGCCGGGGGGGATAATTCACCCCTCCACTTT. As protein: CASYAGGDNSPLHF.

The sample holds one count of this clone. The rearrangement joins TRBV27 to TRBJ2-5; D is undetermined. This CDR3 comprises 14 residues. V was shortened by 6 bases and J by 2 bases, with 13 bases between the two germline ends. Germline-derived CDR1 and CDR2 are MNHEY and SMNVEV (reference sequence). As DNA, the CDR3 is TGTGCCAGCAGCCAGAGGACGGATCAAGAGACCCAGTACTTC. It codes for CASSQRTDQETQYF.

The chain carries TRBV5-1 and TRBJ1-1; 10 bases are a match to TRBD1. J was trimmed by 4 bases and V by 1 base; bases with no gene match: 4. The CDR3 covers 15 residues. Germline V gene sequence: CDR1 SGHRS, CDR2 YFSETQ. The CDR3 here is CASSLTTGGGTEAFF. In nucleotides, the CDR3 is TGCGCCAGCAGCTTGACGACAGGGGGCGGCACTGAAGCTTTCTTT. The variable domain in full, with the rest retrieved from reference TRBV5-1 and TRBJ1-1, is KAGVTQTPRYLIKTRGQQVTLSCSPISGHRSVSWYQQTPGQGLQFLFEYFSETQRNKGNFPGRFSGRQFSNSRSEMNVSTLELGDSALYLCASSLTTGGGTEAFFGQGTRLTVV.

This clone was picked up one time. This chain connects TRBV5-1 to TRBJ2-7; no definite D call. The CDR3 covers 11 residues. Deletions cut 4 bases from V and 2 bases from J, with 4 bases between. Germline CDR1 reads SGHRS; CDR2 reads YFSETQ. The CDR3 protein is CASSNTYEQYF. CDR3 nucleotides: TGCGCCAGCAGCAACACCTACGAGCAGTACTTC.

This sequence joins TRBV13 and TRBJ2-7; TRBD2 is a possible D gene (7 bases). Germline loops: CDR1 PRHDT, CDR2 FYEKMQ (reference sequence). This CDR3 spans 15 amino acids. V lost 3 bases and J lost 2, with 14 bases in between. The chain's CDR3 is CASSLRGHPAYEQYF. Here the CDR3 DNA reads TGTGCCAGCAGCTTGCGGGGGCACCCCGCCTACGAGCAGTACTTC. Full variable domain (outside the CDR3, taken from reference TRBV13 and TRBJ2-7): AAGVIQSPRHLIKEKRETATLKCYPIPRHDTVYWYQQGPGQDPQFLISFYEKMQSDKGSIPDRFSAQQFSDYHSELNMSSLELGDSALYFCASSLRGHPAYEQYFGPGTRLTVT.

This clone was seen only a few times. The J gene is TRBJ2-2, the V gene TRBV29-1; 7 bases agree with TRBD2. Germline V CDR1 and CDR2: SQVTM, ANQGSEA. J lost 0 bases, V lost 6 bases, and 4 bases had no gene match. This CDR3 region has 14 residues. CDR3 sequence reads: CSVAGRTNTGELFF. CDR3 DNA: TGCAGCGTCGCCGGGAGGACGAACACCGGGGAGCTGTTTTTT.

This clone came up a few times. The chain combines TRBV29-1 with TRBJ1-2; 8 nucleotides match TRBD1. The CDR3 totals 11 residues. V shed 4 bases, J shed 7 bases, and the junction held 2 bases outside the gene matches. CDR1 and CDR2 from the germline V gene are SQVTM and ANQGSEA. CDR3 residues: CSVAGGAGYTF. The CDR3 nucleotides are TGCAGCGTTGCAGGGGGCGCTGGCTACACCTTC.

This clone was observed a few times. The gene calls are TRBV27 and TRBJ2-7, with 8 positions matching TRBD1. J was trimmed by 3 bases and V by 0 bases; bases with no gene match: 4. The CDR3 has 15 residues. Germline CDR1 is MNHEY and CDR2 is SMNVEV (reference sequence). Written as DNA, the CDR3 is TGTGCCAGCAGTTTATCCAGGGGGCTTATCTACGAGCAGTACTTC. Translation: CASSLSRGLIYEQYF.

The CDR3 here is CAFNQLTNTEAFF. The CDR3 bases are TGTGCCTTTAATCAGCTCACCAACACTGAAGCTTTCTTT. This chain joins TRBV30 and TRBJ1-1; D gene unclear. Germline V lookup: CDR1 GTSNPN, CDR2 SVGIG (reference sequence). V dropped 7 bases and J dropped 2 bases, with 14 bases sitting between them. This CDR3 region has 13 residues.

This clone occurred once. This chain joins TRBV5-1 and TRBJ1-3; D is unclear. This CDR3 has 16 residues. V was cut by 0 bases and J by 0 bases, with 10 bases left in between. Germline CDR1 and CDR2: SGHRS and YFSETQ. CDR3 loop: CASSLDLESSGNTIYF. The CDR3 DNA is TGCGCCAGCAGCTTGGATTTGGAGAGCTCTGGAAACACCATATATTTT.

The V and J genes are TRBV29-1 and TRBJ1-5; no clear D gene. Germline V gene data show CDR1 as SQVTM and CDR2 as ANQGSEA. The CDR3 totals 13 residues. V lost 6 bases and J 4 bases, leaving 13 bases between the germline ends. The CDR3 is CSVQEGRNQPQHF. CDR3 DNA: TGCAGCGTCCAGGAGGGCAGGAATCAGCCCCAGCATTTT.

This chain uses TRBV7-2 with TRBJ1-5, with D perhaps matching TRBD1 (5 bases). This CDR3 spans 16 amino acids. Germline CDR1 SGHTA, CDR2 FQGNSA. V was cut by 2 bases and J by 0 bases, with 11 bases left in between. The CDR3 region has the DNA TGTGCCAGCAGCTTATGGGGGGATCTTAGCAATCAGCCCCAGCATTTT. Its translation is CASSLWGDLSNQPQHF.

The rearrangement links TRBV15 to TRBJ2-7; D remains ambiguous. Trimming stripped 0 bases from V and 5 bases from J, with 8 bases between. Per the germline V gene, CDR1 is LNHNV and CDR2 is YYDKDF (reference sequence). CDR3 length equals 13 residues. The CDR3 coding sequence is TGTGCCACCAGCAGAGATCTAGGCAACGAGCAGTACTTC. Protein product: CATSRDLGNEQYF.

The CDR3 reads CASREQGTGELFF. In DNA, the CDR3 is TGCGCCAGCAGAGAACAGGGCACCGGGGAGCTGTTTTTT. The V gene is TRBV5-1, the J gene TRBJ2-2; a possible D gene is TRBD1 (6 bases). Germline V gives CDR1 SGHRS, CDR2 YFSETQ. V was trimmed by 5 bases and J by 4 bases, leaving 9 bases between them. CDR3 length: 13 residues.

The CDR3 DNA sequence: TGTGCCAGCAGCCAACAATTAGGCCTATCACTCTATGGCTACACCTTC. This gives the protein CASSQQLGLSLYGYTF. This chain connects TRBV14 to TRBJ1-2; D is unclear. V was clipped by 2 bases and J by 4 bases, with 17 bases between them. This CDR3 is 16 amino acids long. Germline V CDR1 and CDR2: SGHDN, FVKESK.

This clone was seen only a few times. The CDR3 loop reads CSVGDGLAKNIQYF. In DNA, the CDR3 is TGCAGCGTTGGTGACGGATTAGCCAAAAACATTCAGTACTTC. This chain uses TRBV29-1 with TRBJ2-4, with D uncertain. The CDR3 runs to 14 residues. Germline loops: CDR1 SQVTM, CDR2 ANQGSEA. Trimming left V 4 bases short and J 0 bases short, with 10 bases between. Using reference TRBV29-1 and TRBJ2-4 for the parts outside the CDR3, the full variable domain is SAVISQKPSRDICQRGTSLTIQCQVDSQVTMMFWYRQQPGQSLTLIATANQGSEATYESGFVIDKFPISRPNLTFSTLTVSNMSPEDSSIYLCSVGDGLAKNIQYFGAGTRLSVL.

The sample holds a few counts of this clone. V is TRBV30 and J is TRBJ1-4; no firm D call. CDR3 size: 15 residues. CDR1 and CDR2 from the germline V gene are GTSNPN and SVGIG (reference sequence). The V end lost 4 bases, the J end lost 5 bases, and 17 bases lay between the germline ends. The CDR3 nucleotides are TGTGCCTGGAACGTTAAAGTGGGGTGGAATGAAAAACTGTTTTTT. This sequence encodes CAWNVKVGWNEKLFF.

CDR3 in amino acids: CSVGAGFVGELFF. The CDR3, as DNA: TGCAGCGTTGGGGCAGGGTTTGTCGGGGAGCTGTTTTTT. The gene calls are TRBV29-1 and TRBJ2-2; D perhaps matches TRBD1 (5 bases). V was cut by 4 bases and J by 7 bases, with 13 bases left in between. The CDR3 is made up of 13 amino acids. CDR1 is SQVTM, CDR2 ANQGSEA, per germline.

V is TRBV5-1 and J is TRBJ2-1, with 7 bases lining up with TRBD2. Unmatched junction bases numbered 1, after V lost 2 bases and J lost 8 bases. Germline CDR1 SGHRS, CDR2 YFSETQ. The CDR3 is made up of 12 amino acids. The CDR3, as DNA: TGCGCCAGCAGCTTTCGGGGGGATGAGCAGTTCTTC. It translates to CASSFRGDEQFF.